A single T cell receptor (beta chain) is shown here with its context. The antigen is unknown. Germline V gene lookup returns CDR1 SQVTM and CDR2 ANQGSEA. This CDR3 contains 15 residues. V dropped 7 bases and J dropped 1; count of bases not matched to a gene: 8. These data originate in a study of T-cell reconstitution after alpha-beta-depleted transplantation in children. Study conclusions and caveats: Approximately two months post-transplant, alpha-beta T cells reportedly originated from several hundred expanded graft clones. Most T-cell counts and diversity one year after the transplant came from T cells that were newly produced. Some patients showed high day-60 TCRbeta diversity, which derived from surviving recipient T cells and thymic progenitors.

A TCRbeta library incorporating unique molecular identifiers was prepared. TCRdb re-called the PCR reads with MiXCR, one entry per CDR3 protein. The sample has more than 400,000 distinct CDR3 sequences; roughly 11% are singletons. The rearrangement joins TRBV29-1 to TRBJ2-5; 11 bases match TRBD2. Material: PBMCs, mostly from graft donor cells, obtained 180 days after TCRalphabeta/CD19-depleted stem cell transplant. This sequence originates from a female patient between 2 and 10 years old who had a stem cell transplant for aplastic anemia, so the T cells may come from the graft donor. In DNA form, the CDR3 reads TGCAGCGCCGCAACGGGACTAGCGGTCCAAGAGACCCAGTACTTC. Amino acid sequence: CSAATGLAVQETQYF.